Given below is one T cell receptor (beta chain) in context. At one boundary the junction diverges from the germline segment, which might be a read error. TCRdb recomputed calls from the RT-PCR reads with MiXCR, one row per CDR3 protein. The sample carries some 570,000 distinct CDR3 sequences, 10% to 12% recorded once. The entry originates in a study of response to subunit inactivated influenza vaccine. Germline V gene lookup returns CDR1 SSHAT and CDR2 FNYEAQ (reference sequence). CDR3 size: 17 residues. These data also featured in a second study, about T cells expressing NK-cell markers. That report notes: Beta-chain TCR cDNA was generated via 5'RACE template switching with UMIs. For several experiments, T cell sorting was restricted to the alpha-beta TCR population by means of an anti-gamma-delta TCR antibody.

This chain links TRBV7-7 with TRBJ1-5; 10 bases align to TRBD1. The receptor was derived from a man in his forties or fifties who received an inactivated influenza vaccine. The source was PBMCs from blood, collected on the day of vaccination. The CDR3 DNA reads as TGTGCTAGCAGCTCAATCCGGGACAGGGGAGGAGGTCAGCCCCAGCATTTT. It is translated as CASSSIRDRGGGQPQHF.